The entry below describes one TCR beta chain. The sort gate was single viable CD3+CD4+CD8-CD45RO+ cells for memory CD4+ T cells. Sequencing was performed with immunoSEQ multiplex PCR; in TCRdb, only in-frame clones are kept and a portion is missing. The sample lists about 59,000 clones; around 80% were seen once. These data belong to a study of memory CD4+ T cells and cytomegalovirus serostatus. Germline V CDR1 and CDR2: SGHAT, FQNNGV. This CDR3 has 11 residues. Trimming pared 2 bases from V and 12 bases from J, leaving 11 bases between. The rearrangement links TRBV11-2 to TRBJ2-7; D remains ambiguous. The sample comprised memory CD4+ T cells from blood. The sequence was obtained from an adult in good health and CMV-seronegative. Some clones in this sample may be carry-over from other donors' samples. This chain's CDR3 is CASSLQAPLYF. As DNA, the CDR3 is TGTGCCAGCAGCTTACAGGCCCCTCTGTACTTC.